This T cell receptor beta chain emerged from a study of T cell responses to AZD1222 COVID-19 vaccine. The CDR3 is made up of 15 amino acids. V was trimmed by 0 bases and J by 0 bases, leaving 8 bases between them. CDR1 and CDR2 (germline): LNHNV, YYDKDF (reference sequence). Study-level findings and limits: The span of vaccine-associated CD4 TCRs extended across spike, with dominance at 160-218 and 743-854.

About this clone: Its antigen is unknown.

TCRdb keeps only in-frame clones here, not all; method: immunoSEQ multiplex PCR. The sample yields over 100,000 clones, approximately 89% seen once. This TCR was sampled from an adult in good health. Sequencing used peripheral blood, obtained on day 0 of AZD1222 vaccination. The V gene is TRBV15, the J gene TRBJ1-1; D gene ambiguous. CDR3 sequence (DNA): TGTGCCACCAGCAGAGATGCAGAGCTGAACACTGAAGCTTTCTTT. This gives the protein CATSRDAELNTEAFF.